Shown below are 31 T cell receptor beta chains from a single sample sequenced in a study of T-cell memory formation after mild COVID-19. TCRdb redid the calling of the 5' RACE reads with MiXCR, one entry per CDR3 protein. The data contain over 35,000 distinct CDR3 sequences, 8.5% to 10% of them singletons. The specimen sequenced was PBMCs or a T cell subset sorted from them (not recorded which). The receptors shown here come from an adult woman who had mild COVID-19 (a few samples of this study predate the infection). Cell type and time point are not known.

This clonotype was recorded a few times. CDR3 DNA: TGTGCCAGCAGTTTGTACAGGGGGCTCGACTCCTCCTACGAGCAGTACTTC. It translates to CASSLYRGLDSSYEQYF. The V and J genes are TRBV12-3 or TRBV12-4 and TRBJ2-7; 9 positions agree with TRBD1. The CDR3 length is 17 residues. Trimming took 3 bases from V and 0 from J; bases not matched to a gene: 9.

The chain links TRBV7-9 to TRBJ1-5; no reliable D call. There are 17 residues in the CDR3. V lost 8 bases, J lost 0 bases, and 20 bases lay in between. The germline gives CDR1 SEHNR, CDR2 FQNEAQ (reference sequence). This CDR3 reads CASAAFGEGISNQPQHF. DNA for the CDR3: TGTGCCAGCGCCGCTTTCGGTGAGGGTATTAGCAATCAGCCCCAGCATTTT.

As to this clonotype: Possible read error: a much larger clone is one base away. The chain joins TRBV6-5 to TRBJ1-2, with a weak D call TRBD1 (5 bases). Trimming took off 5 bases at V and 8 bases at J, with 18 bases between the two ends. The CDR3 spans 14 residues. Germline V gene lookup returns CDR1 MNHEY and CDR2 SVGAGI. CDR3 sequence reads: CASSPDMGRGGYTF. The CDR3 DNA reads TGTGCCAGCAGTCCCGACATGGGGCGAGGGGGCTACACCTTC.

This clonotype was observed a handful of times. J is TRBJ1-1 and V is TRBV2; D is unclear. V lost 2 bases, J lost 1 base, and 20 bases lay in between. In germline, CDR1 is SNHLY, CDR2 FYNNEI. This CDR3 comprises 18 residues. The CDR3 sequence is CASSEILWQLVQNTEAFF. The CDR3 DNA reads TGTGCCAGCAGTGAAATTCTGTGGCAGTTGGTTCAGAACACTGAAGCTTTCTTT.

This clonotype was observed many times. V is TRBV14 and J is TRBJ1-6; D gene unclear. CDR1 is SGHDN and CDR2 is FVKESK in the germline V gene. V lost 2 bases and J 4 bases, leaving 12 bases between the germline ends. The CDR3 covers 16 residues. CDR3 nucleotides: TGTGCCAGCAGCCAACATCCACCCGGGTATAATTCACCCCTCCACTTT. The encoded protein is CASSQHPPGYNSPLHF.

This clonotype was observed a few times. In this CDR3 the conserved last residue, phenylalanine or tryptophan, is missing, so a read error is likely. Because the CDR3's place on the DNA is in doubt, the DNA is left out and the CDR3 is given as listed by TCRdb. This chain joins TRBV7-3 and TRBJ2-7. From germline, CDR1 is SGHTA and CDR2 FQGTGA. Ends included, the CDR3 has 8 residues. CDR3 in amino acids: CASSFIFL.

This chain connects TRBV2 to TRBJ1-6; D is possibly TRBD1 (6 bases). In germline, CDR1 is SNHLY, CDR2 FYNNEI. The V end lost 4 bases, the J end lost 5 bases, and 12 bases lay between the germline ends. This CDR3 spans 15 amino acids. This CDR3 reads CASSVGGGDNSPLHF. The DNA for the CDR3 is TGTGCCAGCAGTGTTGGAGGGGGAGATAATTCACCCCTCCACTTT.

This clonotype was counted only a few times. The genes are TRBV2 and TRBJ1-4; D is undetermined. Germline values: CDR1 SNHLY, CDR2 FYNNEI. The CDR3 contains 14 residues. Deletions cut 7 bases from V and 4 bases from J, with 13 bases between. The CDR3 nucleotides read TGTGCCAGCATTTACCGGGCTGATAATGAAAAACTGTTTTTT. Protein sequence: CASIYRADNEKLFF.

The chain carries TRBV3-1 and TRBJ2-1; D not certain. The V and J ends lost 4 bases and 6 bases respectively, with 16 bases between them. This CDR3 has 15 amino acids. CDR1 is LGHDT and CDR2 is YNNKEL in the germline V gene (reference sequence). CDR3: CASSPLSGWPNEQFF. The CDR3 coding sequence is TGTGCCAGCAGCCCCCTCTCCGGGTGGCCCAATGAGCAGTTCTTC.

This clonotype was counted at least ten times. V usage is TRBV21-1 and J usage is TRBJ1-1. TRBV21-1 is given as a pseudogene. There are 13 residues in the CDR3. The CDR3 DNA is TGTGCCAGCAGCAAAGCGCTTTGGGGTGAAGCTTTCTTT. Translating it yields CASSKALWGEAFF.

The rearrangement links TRBV25-1 to TRBJ2-5; a weak D match, TRBD2 (5 bases). The CDR3 contains 12 residues. Germline V gene lookup returns CDR1 MGHDK and CDR2 SYGVNS. V lost 5 bases and J 3 bases, leaving 7 bases between the germline ends. This CDR3 is CASSHGKETQYF. The CDR3 bases are TGTGCCAGCAGTCACGGGAAAGAGACCCAGTACTTC.

A few counts support this clonotype. This chain links TRBV12-3 or TRBV12-4 with TRBJ2-1, with 11 bases matching TRBD2. This CDR3 is built from 15 residues. V was pared by 6 bases and J by 3 bases, with 4 bases of the junction left unmatched. CDR3 DNA: TGTGCCAGCAGCCGCACTAGCGGGGGCTACAATGAGCAGTTCTTC. This sequence encodes CASSRTSGGYNEQFF.

The V call is TRBV6-5, the J call TRBJ1-2, with 12 bases aligning to TRBD1. V lost 8 bases to trimming and J lost 6 bases; unmatched junction nucleotides: 13. Germline CDR1 and CDR2: MNHEY and SVGAGI. CDR3 length: 16 residues. This CDR3 reads CASPTRDRGLGDGYTF. CDR3 DNA: TGTGCCAGCCCCACCCGGGACAGGGGGCTAGGTGATGGCTACACCTTC.

V and J are TRBV5-6 and TRBJ2-7; D ambiguous. The CDR3 contains 18 residues. V was trimmed by 2 bases and J by 1 base, leaving 22 bases between them. The V gene's germline CDR1 is SGHDT and CDR2 YYEEEE. This CDR3 reads CASSFMRSRAFTSYEQYF. Written as DNA, the CDR3 is TGTGCCAGCAGCTTTATGCGATCGCGCGCATTCACATCCTACGAGCAGTACTTC.

Many counts were recorded for this clonotype. The chain employs TRBV5-1 and TRBJ1-6; the D is unclear. Trimming stripped 0 bases from V and 0 bases from J, with 10 bases between. CDR3 length: 17 amino acids. Germline loops: CDR1 SGHRS, CDR2 YFSETQ. The CDR3 spells CASSLEPLSSYNSPLHF. CDR3 nucleotides: TGCGCCAGCAGCTTGGAACCGTTGAGCTCCTATAATTCACCCCTCCACTTT.

This clonotype was detected many times. The chain links TRBV20-1 to TRBJ1-1; TRBD1 is a possible D gene (6 bases). The CDR3 is 11 amino acids. Between the trimmed V and J ends, which lost 5 bases and 8 bases, there was a span of 12 bases. Germline CDR1 is DFQATT and CDR2 is SNEGSKA (reference sequence). CDR3 loop: CSASQGLEAFF. The CDR3 nucleotides read TGCAGTGCTTCACAGGGCCTAGAAGCTTTCTTT.

The V gene is TRBV6-5, the J gene TRBJ2-3, with 7 bases fitting TRBD1. V lost 6 bases to trimming and J lost 3 bases; unmatched junction nucleotides: 9. The CDR3 contains 15 residues. Germline loops: CDR1 MNHEY, CDR2 SVGAGI. The chain's CDR3 is CASRRNRGRTDTQYF. CDR3 bases: TGTGCCAGCAGACGAAACAGGGGCCGGACAGATACGCAGTATTTT.

Only one count was recorded for this clonotype. This chain connects TRBV20-1 to TRBJ1-5, with 8 bases aligning to TRBD1. V was pared by 0 bases and J by 2 bases, with 3 bases of the junction left unmatched. CDR3 length: 15 amino acids. Germline loops: CDR1 DFQATT, CDR2 SNEGSKA (reference sequence). DNA for the CDR3: TGCAGTGCTAGAGATTGGGGACAGGGCAATCAGCCCCAGCATTTT. Translation: CSARDWGQGNQPQHF.

Ten or more counts support this clonotype. This chain connects TRBV7-9 to TRBJ2-3, with TRBD2 matching over 10 bases. The CDR3 extends over 15 amino acids. The V and J ends lost 4 bases and 1 base, in that order; junction bases with no gene match: 2. Looked up from germline, CDR1 is SEHNR and CDR2 is FQNEAQ (reference sequence). CDR3 in amino acids: CASSSGTSGTDTQYF. In nucleotides, the CDR3 is TGTGCCAGCAGCTCCGGGACTAGCGGCACAGATACGCAGTATTTT.

This clonotype came up a few times. This sequence joins TRBV20-1 and TRBJ1-5; D not certain. The ends were cut back, 4 bases at V and 3 bases at J, with 7 bases in the middle. The CDR3 totals 12 residues. Germline V CDR1 and CDR2: DFQATT, SNEGSKA (reference sequence). This chain's CDR3 is CSAIGDNQPQHF. DNA of the CDR3: TGCAGTGCTATTGGGGACAATCAGCCCCAGCATTTT.

As for this clonotype: This may come from a read error, since a much larger clone is one base off. V is TRBV6-1 and J is TRBJ2-5; 9 nucleotides agree with TRBD2. The tail of the sequence fits TRBJ2-1 better, so the J call may be wrong. The CDR3 runs to 15 residues. Per germline, CDR1 MNHNS and CDR2 SASEGT. CDR3 sequence: CASSEASGGQETQFF. CDR3 coding DNA: TGTGCCAGCAGTGAAGCTAGCGGGGGACAAGAGACCCAGTTCTTC.

Ten or more counts support this clonotype. This chain connects TRBV29-1 to TRBJ2-7; D is possibly TRBD2 (6 bases). The CDR3 extends over 12 amino acids. Per germline, CDR1 SQVTM and CDR2 ANQGSEA. V dropped 4 bases and J dropped 3 bases, with 10 bases sitting between them. The CDR3 spells CSVGQGGYEQYF. The CDR3 DNA reads TGCAGCGTTGGGCAGGGAGGCTACGAGCAGTACTTC.

The rearrangement links TRBV7-9 to TRBJ2-1; 11 nucleotides agree with TRBD2. CDR3 length: 16 residues. Per germline, CDR1 SEHNR and CDR2 FQNEAQ (reference sequence). V gave up 7 bases and J gave up 7 bases; unmatched junction bases: 12. The CDR3 is CASIYLGLAADNEQFF. CDR3 coding DNA: TGTGCCAGCATCTACCTGGGACTAGCGGCAGATAATGAGCAGTTCTTC.

The chain joins TRBV5-6 to TRBJ1-1, with a possible D match to TRBD1 (5 bases). This CDR3 region has 15 residues. Trimming pared 4 bases from V and 4 bases from J, leaving 17 bases between. The germline V gene has CDR1 SGHDT and CDR2 YYEEEE. For the CDR3, the DNA is TGTGCCAGCAGCATCACCGGGACTTGGGGCACTGAAGCTTTCTTT. Its protein product is CASSITGTWGTEAFF.

In its sample, this clonotype was seen a few times. The chain couples TRBV12-3 or TRBV12-4 to TRBJ2-7; 9 bases are shared with TRBD2. The CDR3 has 16 amino acids. The V and J ends lost 1 base and 5 bases, in that order; junction bases with no gene match: 9. CDR3: CASSLGLAEGGNEQYF. As DNA, the CDR3 is TGTGCCAGCAGTTTAGGACTAGCGGAGGGCGGCAACGAGCAGTACTTC.

V gene TRBV29-1 combines with J gene TRBJ2-1, with D possibly TRBD2 on 5 matching bases. Germline V gives CDR1 SQVTM, CDR2 ANQGSEA. The length of the CDR3 is 13 residues. Trimming removed 4 bases from V and 9 bases from J, with 16 bases in between. This CDR3 reads CSVGGLLRGEQFF. For the CDR3, the DNA is TGCAGCGTTGGCGGGCTTCTCCGGGGTGAGCAGTTCTTC.

The chain links TRBV5-1 to TRBJ2-3, with D possibly matching TRBD2 (5 bases). The CDR3 covers 12 residues. Trimming cost V 2 bases and J 6 bases, with 7 bases left between them. Germline V lookup: CDR1 SGHRS, CDR2 YFSETQ. The CDR3 nucleotides read TGCGCCAGCAGCTTTTCGGGGGATACGCAGTATTTT. Encoded protein: CASSFSGDTQYF.

The chain links TRBV24-1 to TRBJ2-1; D gene uncertain. Trimming took 5 bases from V and 6 from J, leaving 13 bases between them. Germline V lookup: CDR1 KGHDR, CDR2 SFDVKD. This CDR3 is built from 14 residues. CDR3 in DNA: TGTGCCACCAGTGGAGAGGCCGCCCTCAATGAGCAGTTCTTC. Its translation: CATSGEAALNEQFF.

This clonotype was detected many times. The J gene is TRBJ1-1, the V gene TRBV7-9, with D maybe TRBD1 (5 bases). This CDR3 has 13 amino acids. In germline, CDR1 is SEHNR, CDR2 FQNEAQ (reference sequence). V lost 1 base, J lost 4 bases, and 7 bases lay in between. CDR3 region: CASSLGGSTEAFF. DNA for the CDR3: TGTGCCAGCAGCTTAGGGGGCAGCACTGAAGCTTTCTTT.

In this sample, this clonotype turned up a few times. J is TRBJ2-3 and V is TRBV29-1; possibly TRBD2 for D (6 bases). The CDR3 is 16 residues long. Germline values: CDR1 SQVTM, CDR2 ANQGSEA. V was shortened by 6 bases and J by 2 bases, with 21 bases between the two germline ends. The CDR3 DNA reads as TGCAGCGTGACCCTAGTAGCGGAGCTCCCCACAGATACGCAGTATTTT. Translation gives CSVTLVAELPTDTQYF.

This clonotype was picked up a small number of times. The CDR3 region has the DNA TGCGCCAGCAGACCAGGGCAAACGAAGAACAATGAGCAGTTCTTC. It specifies CASRPGQTKNNEQFF. The chain links TRBV5-1 to TRBJ2-1; TRBD1 is a possible D gene (5 bases). This CDR3 spans 15 amino acids. With 5 bases removed from V and 5 bases from J, the gap between germline ends came to 17 bases. Germline values: CDR1 SGHRS, CDR2 YFSETQ.